Detailed here is one T cell receptor (beta chain). The method was immunoSEQ multiplex PCR; TCRdb's version includes in-frame clones alone and lacks a portion of them. The sample has 100,000 to 150,000 clones, roughly 90% seen once. From germline, CDR1 is SEHNR and CDR2 FQNEAQ (reference sequence). This CDR3 has 14 amino acids. Deletions cut 11 bases from V and 4 bases from J, with 20 bases between. The entry originates in a study of T cell responses to AZD1222 COVID-19 vaccine. The material sequenced was peripheral blood, taken on day 0 of AZD1222 vaccination. The gene calls are TRBV7-9 and TRBJ2-5; D unresolved. The source is an adult in good health. CDR3 nucleotides: TGTGCCCGTGGACCGTTGAACCCGGGAGAGACCCAGTACTTC. Translating it yields CARGPLNPGETQYF.